This TCR beta chain was sequenced for a study of vaccination and CD4 T cells after COVID-19. Treatment: approximately 9-day PBMC culture with coronavirus spike peptide pools or control peptides (ViraFEST assay). CDR3 length equals 15 residues. The V gene's germline CDR1 is KGHSH and CDR2 LQKENI. Trimming cost V 2 bases and J 8 bases, with 18 bases left between them. This clonotype was detected once. Its cognate antigen is unknown. Cultured CD4+ T-cell DNA underwent Oncomine TCR Beta short-read sequencing. TCRdb re-called the PCR reads with MiXCR, one entry per CDR3 protein. Among some 15,000 distinct CDR3 sequences listed, around 60% were seen once.

Sample: CD4+ T cells from blood, cultured in vitro. The chain recombines TRBV18 with TRBJ1-1; D not resolved. The receptor comes from a human donor who had recovered from COVID-19. CDR3 residues: CASSPIGLTRIEAFF. The CDR3 DNA follows: TGTGCCAGCTCACCAATAGGCCTAACCCGTATCGAAGCTTTCTTT. The variable domain in full, with the rest retrieved from reference TRBV18 and TRBJ1-1, is NAGVMQNPRHLVRRRGQEARLRCSPMKGHSHVYWYRQLPEEGLKFMVYLQKENIIDESGMPKERFSAEFPKEGPSILRIQQVVRGDSAAYFCASSPIGLTRIEAFFGQGTRLTVV.